Listed below are T cell receptor beta chains from one sample, sequenced in a study of response to subunit inactivated influenza vaccine. Via MiXCR, TCRdb re-called the RT-PCR reads, giving one row per CDR3 protein. The table records about 800,000 distinct CDR3 sequences, approximately 21% of them present only once. The material sequenced was PBMCs from blood, taken about 5 days after vaccination. The receptors originated from a man over 45 who received an inactivated influenza vaccine. Each CDR3 is given with its conserved first and last residue. The order of the fields is V gene, J gene, CDR3 protein.

TRBV15	TRBJ1-1	CATSAWDRGTEAFF
TRBV2	TRBJ2-1	CASSVRTSGNNEQFF
TRBV7-2	TRBJ2-3	CASMFSDTQYF
TRBV27	TRBJ2-3	CASSLTGTGAADTQYF
TRBV6-5	TRBJ1-6	CASSYSRTAVLGSPLHF
TRBV20-1	TRBJ2-3	CSAGLRDTQYF
TRBV20-1	TRBJ2-7	CSATPQDRERYEQYF
TRBV6-1	TRBJ2-5	CARVPRLAGGHTETQYF
TRBV29-1	TRBJ2-2	CSVIGRQNTGELFF
TRBV10-3	TRBJ2-4	CAISEFSQAAKNIQYF